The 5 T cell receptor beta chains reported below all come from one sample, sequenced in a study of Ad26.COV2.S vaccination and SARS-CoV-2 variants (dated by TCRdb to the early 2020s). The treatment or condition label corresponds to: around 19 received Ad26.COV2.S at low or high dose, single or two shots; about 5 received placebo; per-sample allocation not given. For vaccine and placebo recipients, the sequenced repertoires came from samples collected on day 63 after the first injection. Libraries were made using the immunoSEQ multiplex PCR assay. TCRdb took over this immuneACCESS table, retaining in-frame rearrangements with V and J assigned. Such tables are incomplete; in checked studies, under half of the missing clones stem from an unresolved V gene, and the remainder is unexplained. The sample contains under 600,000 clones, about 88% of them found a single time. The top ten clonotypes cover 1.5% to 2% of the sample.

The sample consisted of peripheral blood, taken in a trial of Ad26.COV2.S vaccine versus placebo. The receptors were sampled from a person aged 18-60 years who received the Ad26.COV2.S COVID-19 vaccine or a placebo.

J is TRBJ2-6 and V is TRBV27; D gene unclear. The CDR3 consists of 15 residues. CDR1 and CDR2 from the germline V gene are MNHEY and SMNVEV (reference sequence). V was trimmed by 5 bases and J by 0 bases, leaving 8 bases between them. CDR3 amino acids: CASSLLGSGANVLTF. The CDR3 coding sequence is TGTGCCAGCAGTCTGCTGGGCTCTGGGGCCAACGTCCTGACTTTC.

This CDR3 is CASSTGLGLVPGEQFF. Here the CDR3 DNA reads TGTGCCAGCAGCACTGGCCTTGGACTAGTCCCGGGTGAGCAGTTCTTC. The chain joins TRBV11-2 to TRBJ2-1; 7 bases agree with TRBD2. The CDR3 has 16 amino acids. Germline CDR1 reads SGHAT; CDR2 reads FQNNGV. Losses at the gene ends were 5 bases for V and 9 bases for J; bases not matched to a gene: 16.

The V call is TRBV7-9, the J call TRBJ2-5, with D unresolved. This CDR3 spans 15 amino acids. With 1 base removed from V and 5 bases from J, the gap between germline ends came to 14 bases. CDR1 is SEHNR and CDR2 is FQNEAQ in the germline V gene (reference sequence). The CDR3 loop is CASSLVEFGSETQYF. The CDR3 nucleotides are TGTGCCAGCAGCTTAGTTGAATTCGGTTCGGAGACCCAGTACTTC.

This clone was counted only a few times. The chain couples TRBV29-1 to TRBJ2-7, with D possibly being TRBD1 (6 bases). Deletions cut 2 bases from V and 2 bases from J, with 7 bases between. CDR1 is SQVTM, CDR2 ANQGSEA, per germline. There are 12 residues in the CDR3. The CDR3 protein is CSVENRAYEQYF. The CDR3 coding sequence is TGCAGCGTTGAAAACAGGGCCTACGAGCAGTACTTC.

CDR3 sequence reads: CASSLPGRSSYNEQFF. CDR3 sequence (DNA): TGTGCCAGCAGTTTGCCCGGCAGGAGCTCCTACAATGAGCAGTTCTTC. The chain carries TRBV28 and TRBJ2-1, with unresolved D. CDR1 is MDHEN, CDR2 SYDVKM, per germline. CDR3 size: 16 residues. The V gene lost 3 bases and the J gene lost 0 bases, with 12 bases spanning the gap.